This record looks at one T cell receptor beta chain sequence and its context. The sample belongs to a study of immune characterization of retroperitoneal liposarcoma. TCRdb reprocessed the PCR reads via MiXCR and lists one record per CDR3 protein. The table includes 8,000 or so distinct CDR3 sequences, around 45% detected once. The clonotype comes from a male donor with retroperitoneal liposarcoma. The sequenced sample consisted of tumor tissue.

The CDR3 nucleotides are TGTGCCAGCAGGAGGGGGCCCTACAATGAGCAGTTCTTC. It is translated as CASRRGPYNEQFF. The V and J genes are TRBV6-5 and TRBJ2-1; 7 nucleotides agree with TRBD1. The V gene's germline CDR1 is MNHEY and CDR2 SVGAGI. With 6 bases clipped from V and 2 bases from J, the junction kept 1 base outside the gene matches. This CDR3 comprises 13 residues.